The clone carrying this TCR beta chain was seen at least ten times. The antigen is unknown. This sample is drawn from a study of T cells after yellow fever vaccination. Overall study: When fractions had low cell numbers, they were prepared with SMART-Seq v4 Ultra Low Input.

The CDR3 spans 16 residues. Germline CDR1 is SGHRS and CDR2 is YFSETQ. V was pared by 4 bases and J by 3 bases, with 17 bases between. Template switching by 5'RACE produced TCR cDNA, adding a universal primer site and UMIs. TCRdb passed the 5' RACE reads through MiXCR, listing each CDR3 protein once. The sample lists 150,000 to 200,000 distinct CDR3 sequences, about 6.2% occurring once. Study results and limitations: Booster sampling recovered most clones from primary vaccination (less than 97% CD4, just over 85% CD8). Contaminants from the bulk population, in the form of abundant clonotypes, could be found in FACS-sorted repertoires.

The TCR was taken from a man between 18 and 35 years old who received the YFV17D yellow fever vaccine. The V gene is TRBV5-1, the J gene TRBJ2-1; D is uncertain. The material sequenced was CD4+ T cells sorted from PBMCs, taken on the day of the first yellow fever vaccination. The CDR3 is CASSRTSVGDYNEQFF. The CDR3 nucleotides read TGCGCCAGCAGCCGAACCTCGGTCGGAGACTACAATGAGCAGTTCTTC.